The sequence of this T cell receptor beta chain was determined in a study of blood T cell repertoires in COVID-19. Methods used by the authors: Reference gene primer amplification in the assay estimated nucleated cell counts. The repertoire was sequenced with immunoSEQ multiplex PCR; TCRdb's copy has only in-frame clones and lacks some. V and J calls and clone size follow that table, whereas D and trimming were derived from the DNA. The sample lists 70,000 to 95,000 clones, approximately 78% seen once, with 35% to 40% in the top ten. CDR3 length: 14 amino acids. Trimming pared 3 bases from V and 0 bases from J, leaving 8 bases between. Germline values: CDR1 LGHDT, CDR2 YNNKEL (reference sequence).

The source of this sequence is a man aged 55 to 70 with COVID-19, enrolled during active disease. Sequencing was performed on peripheral blood. The chain carries TRBV3-1 (or the pseudogene TRBV3-2) and TRBJ1-1; TRBD1 is a possible D gene (5 bases). CDR3 sequence reads: CASSQGTVNTEAFF. As DNA, the CDR3 is TGTGCCAGCAGCCAGGGGACTGTGAACACTGAAGCTTTCTTT.